These T cell receptor beta chains were read from a single sample in a study of T cell changes during pregnancy in multiple sclerosis. Sequencing used immunoSEQ multiplex PCR; TCRdb keeps in-frame clones, though not all of them. The sample holds under 50,000 clones; roughly 87% are singletons and the top ten take roughly 1.1%. The specimen comprised CD4+ T cells from peripheral blood mononuclear cells, sampled after pregnancy. Receptors were obtained from a female donor with multiple sclerosis, enrolled in a pregnancy study. Both conserved end residues are part of each CDR3. Each record gives: J gene, V gene, D gene, clone size, CDR3 length, CDR3 DNA, CDR3 protein. The D gene is left open where the match is weak. Size values are once, few and many counts, or a class for expanded clones, and some rows have none.

j_gene: TRBJ2-7; v_gene: TRBV2; d_gene: -; abundance: -; len: 12; CDR3nt: TGTGCCAGCCAACTAGATATCCACGAGCAGTACTTC; CDR3aa: CASQLDIHEQYF
j_gene: TRBJ2-7; v_gene: TRBV18; d_gene: -; abundance: -; len: 13; CDR3nt: TGTGCCAGCTCACCGATCGAGTACTACGAGCAGTACTTC; CDR3aa: CASSPIEYYEQYF
j_gene: TRBJ2-7; v_gene: TRBV14; d_gene: -; abundance: -; len: 13; CDR3nt: TGTGCCAGCAGCCTCGGGAACTCCTACGAGCAGTACTTC; CDR3aa: CASSLGNSYEQYF
j_gene: TRBJ1-3; v_gene: TRBV28; d_gene: TRBD1; abundance: -; len: 15; CDR3nt: TGTGCCAGCAGCTCGGGACAGGGTCGGGGAAACACCATATATTTT; CDR3aa: CASSSGQGRGNTIYF
j_gene: TRBJ1-4; v_gene: TRBV5-5; d_gene: -; abundance: -; len: 15; CDR3nt: TGTGCCAGCAACTCCCCAGGGGCAACTAATGAAAAACTGTTTTTT; CDR3aa: CASNSPGATNEKLFF
j_gene: TRBJ2-3; v_gene: TRBV27; d_gene: TRBD2; abundance: -; len: 17; CDR3nt: TGTGCCAGCACCAGACACCACTCTAGCGGCAGCACAGATACGCAGTATTTT; CDR3aa: CASTRHHSSGSTDTQYF
j_gene: TRBJ2-3; v_gene: TRBV7-2; d_gene: TRBD2; abundance: -; len: 16; CDR3nt: TGTGCCAGCAGCTTCCGGGCGGGAGAGGGGTCAGATACGCAGTATTTT; CDR3aa: CASSFRAGEGSDTQYF
j_gene: TRBJ1-5; v_gene: TRBV19; d_gene: -; abundance: -; len: 15; CDR3nt: TGTGCCAGTAGGTCCCCAGGTTATAGCAATCAGCCCCAGCATTTT; CDR3aa: CASRSPGYSNQPQHF
j_gene: TRBJ2-1; v_gene: TRBV11-2; d_gene: -; abundance: -; len: 16; CDR3nt: TGTGCCAGCAGCTTAGATCGTCCTGGGGGGTACAATGAGCAGTTCTTC; CDR3aa: CASSLDRPGGYNEQFF
j_gene: TRBJ1-4; v_gene: TRBV2; d_gene: -; abundance: -; len: 16; CDR3nt: TGTGCCAGCAGCATCATTGGGGGGGGTACTAATGAAAAACTGTTTTTT; CDR3aa: CASSIIGGGTNEKLFF
j_gene: TRBJ2-7; v_gene: TRBV6-1; d_gene: TRBD2; abundance: -; len: 16; CDR3nt: TGTGCCAGCAGTGAAGGTGGGCTAGCGGGGATCTACGAGCAGTACTTC; CDR3aa: CASSEGGLAGIYEQYF
j_gene: TRBJ1-1; v_gene: TRBV7-3; d_gene: -; abundance: -; len: 13; CDR3nt: TGTGCCAGCAGCTTACAGTGGAACACTGAAGCTTTCTTT; CDR3aa: CASSLQWNTEAFF
j_gene: TRBJ1-2; v_gene: TRBV19; d_gene: TRBD1; abundance: -; len: 11; CDR3nt: TGTGCCAGCAGGGGGCTCTATGGCTACACCTTC; CDR3aa: CASRGLYGYTF
j_gene: TRBJ2-7; v_gene: TRBV9; d_gene: TRBD2; abundance: -; len: 11; CDR3nt: TGTGCCAGCAGCGTGCCGGGAGGGCAGTACTTC; CDR3aa: CASSVPGGQYF
j_gene: TRBJ2-1; v_gene: TRBV5-1; d_gene: -; abundance: -; len: 15; CDR3nt: TGCGCCAGCAGCTTGCAGGGGAGCTCCTACAATGAGCAGTTCTTC; CDR3aa: CASSLQGSSYNEQFF
j_gene: TRBJ2-7; v_gene: TRBV5-1; d_gene: TRBD2; abundance: -; len: 14; CDR3nt: TGCGCCAGCAGCTTGAAAGGGACTAGCGGCGAGCAGTACTTC; CDR3aa: CASSLKGTSGEQYF
j_gene: TRBJ2-7; v_gene: TRBV7-2; d_gene: TRBD2; abundance: -; len: 15; CDR3nt: TGTGCCAGCAGCCACGGACTAGCGGGAGGCAACGAGCAGTACTTC; CDR3aa: CASSHGLAGGNEQYF
j_gene: TRBJ1-1; v_gene: TRBV27; d_gene: TRBD1; abundance: -; len: 15; CDR3nt: TGTGCCAGCAGCCCGAGGCAGGGGGCTTGGACTGAAGCTTTCTTT; CDR3aa: CASSPRQGAWTEAFF
j_gene: TRBJ1-1; v_gene: TRBV4-1; d_gene: -; abundance: -; len: 14; CDR3nt: TGCGCCAGCAGCCGGGACAACTGGGACACTGAAGCTTTCTTT; CDR3aa: CASSRDNWDTEAFF
j_gene: TRBJ2-1; v_gene: TRBV9; d_gene: TRBD2; abundance: -; len: 14; CDR3nt: TGTGCCAGCAGTACCGGGACTAGCAGAAATGAGCAGTTCTTC; CDR3aa: CASSTGTSRNEQFF
j_gene: TRBJ1-2; v_gene: TRBV6-5; d_gene: -; abundance: -; len: 13; CDR3nt: TGTGCCAGCAGTTACGACCGAGGCTATGGCTACACCTTC; CDR3aa: CASSYDRGYGYTF
j_gene: TRBJ2-7; v_gene: TRBV20-1; d_gene: -; abundance: -; len: 11; CDR3nt: TGCAGTGCCACAGGGCGAGACGAGCAGTACTTC; CDR3aa: CSATGRDEQYF
j_gene: TRBJ2-2; v_gene: TRBV28; d_gene: TRBD2; abundance: -; len: 14; CDR3nt: TGTGCCAGCAGTGGACTAGCGTGGTGGGGGGAGCTGTTTTTT; CDR3aa: CASSGLAWWGELFF
j_gene: TRBJ2-3; v_gene: TRBV5-5; d_gene: TRBD1; abundance: few; len: 15; CDR3nt: TGTGCCAGCACCAGGGACAGGTTCCTCACAGATACGCAGTATTTT; CDR3aa: CASTRDRFLTDTQYF
j_gene: TRBJ2-1; v_gene: TRBV30; d_gene: -; abundance: -; len: 14; CDR3nt: TGTGCCTGGATGTCGGCGGGCGCCTACAATGAGCAGTTCTTC; CDR3aa: CAWMSAGAYNEQFF
j_gene: TRBJ2-7; v_gene: TRBV21-1; d_gene: -; abundance: -; len: 15; CDR3nt: TGTGCCAGCAGCATAAACAGGGCGCCGCCCTACGAGCAGTACTTC; CDR3aa: CASSINRAPPYEQYF
j_gene: TRBJ2-3; v_gene: TRBV27; d_gene: TRBD1; abundance: -; len: 18; CDR3nt: TGTGCCAGCAGTTCACGTGCACCAGGGGGATCGAGCACAGATACGCAGTATTTT; CDR3aa: CASSSRAPGGSSTDTQYF
j_gene: TRBJ1-1; v_gene: TRBV7-9; d_gene: -; abundance: medium-sized; len: 16; CDR3nt: TGTGCCAGCAGCCCGCTCCTAGGGGGTGTGAACACTGAAGCTTTCTTT; CDR3aa: CASSPLLGGVNTEAFF
j_gene: TRBJ2-3; v_gene: TRBV6-6; d_gene: -; abundance: once; len: 12; CDR3nt: TGTGCCAGCAGTGCGCAGGGAAATACGCAGTATTTT; CDR3aa: CASSAQGNTQYF
j_gene: TRBJ1-4; v_gene: TRBV5-4; d_gene: TRBD1; abundance: -; len: 15; CDR3nt: TGTGCCAGCAGCCCGGGGACAGGGACTAATGAAAAACTGTTTTTT; CDR3aa: CASSPGTGTNEKLFF
j_gene: TRBJ2-3; v_gene: TRBV2; d_gene: TRBD2; abundance: -; len: 14; CDR3nt: TGTGCCAGCAAAGCGGGAGGTAGCACAGATACGCAGTATTTT; CDR3aa: CASKAGGSTDTQYF
j_gene: TRBJ2-6; v_gene: TRBV7-3; d_gene: -; abundance: few; len: 18; CDR3nt: TGTGCCAGCAGCTTAAATGCCCGACGCGGTAGCGGGGCCAACGTCCTGACTTTC; CDR3aa: CASSLNARRGSGANVLTF
j_gene: TRBJ2-5; v_gene: TRBV7-2; d_gene: TRBD1; abundance: medium-sized; len: 13; CDR3nt: TGTGCCAGCAGCATCGGGACAGAAGAGACCCAGTACTTC; CDR3aa: CASSIGTEETQYF
j_gene: TRBJ2-3; v_gene: TRBV5-1; d_gene: TRBD2; abundance: -; len: 16; CDR3nt: TGCGCCAGCAGCTTGGGACTAGCGGGAAGCACAGATACGCAGTATTTT; CDR3aa: CASSLGLAGSTDTQYF
j_gene: TRBJ2-5; v_gene: TRBV30; d_gene: -; abundance: -; len: 14; CDR3nt: TGTGCCTGGATCCTCAAGACAGGCCAAGAGACCCAGTACTTC; CDR3aa: CAWILKTGQETQYF
j_gene: TRBJ1-5; v_gene: TRBV10-3; d_gene: TRBD1; abundance: -; len: 13; CDR3nt: TGTGCCATCAGCACAGGGGAGGATCAGCCCCAGCATTTT; CDR3aa: CAISTGEDQPQHF